This TCR beta chain was documented in a study of blood T cell repertoires in COVID-19. The overall study: Samples representing acute and convalescent COVID-19 were sourced from the United States, Italy and Spain.

Using immunoSEQ multiplex PCR, the repertoire was profiled, and TCRdb retains in-frame clones only, with some absent. The data show around 200,000 clones, about 88% seen once. This TCR was recovered from a man between 18 and 35 years old with active or convalescent COVID-19. The sample comprised peripheral blood.

For the CDR3, the DNA is TGTGCCAGGAAGCTCCCCGAGCAGTACTTC. Its protein product is CARKLPEQYF. This rearrangement joins TRBV5-3 to TRBJ2-7; no definite D call. TRBV5-3 is assigned to the ORF class and has an uncertain function. This CDR3 contains 10 residues. V was cut by 8 bases and J by 6 bases, with 9 bases left in between.